This T cell receptor (beta chain) was sequenced in a study of blood T cell repertoires in COVID-19. About the research overall: The United States, Italy and Spain supplied acute and convalescent COVID-19 samples.

As handled by the study authors: Reference gene primer amplification in the assay estimated nucleated cell counts. Profiling relied on immunoSEQ multiplex PCR, and the TCRdb table lists in-frame clones only, not all of them. The DNA gave D and trimming, while V, J and clone size come from that table. Of 120,000 or so clones in the sample, 85% were seen once. Trimming took off 6 bases at V and 2 bases at J, with 11 bases between the two ends. The CDR3 length is 13 residues. Germline CDR1 MDHEN, CDR2 SYDVKM. The clonotype originates from a woman older than 75 with acute or convalescent COVID-19. The material sequenced was peripheral blood. The chain joins TRBV28 to TRBJ2-7; the D gene is possibly TRBD2 (6 bases). The CDR3 reads CASSSGSPYEQYV. The CDR3 coding sequence is TGTGCCAGCAGCTCCGGGAGCCCCTACGAGCAGTACGTC.